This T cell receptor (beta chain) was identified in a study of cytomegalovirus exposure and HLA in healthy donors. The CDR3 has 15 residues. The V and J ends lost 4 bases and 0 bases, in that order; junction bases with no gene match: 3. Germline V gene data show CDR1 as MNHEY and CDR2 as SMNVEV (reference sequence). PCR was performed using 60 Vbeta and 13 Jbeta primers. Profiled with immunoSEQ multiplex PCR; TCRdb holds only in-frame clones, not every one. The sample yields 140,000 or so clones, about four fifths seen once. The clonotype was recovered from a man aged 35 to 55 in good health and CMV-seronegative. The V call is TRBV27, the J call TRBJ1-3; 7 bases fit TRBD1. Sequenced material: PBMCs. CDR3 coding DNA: TGTGCCAGCAGTTCCGGGACAGTCTCTGGAAACACCATATATTTT. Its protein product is CASSSGTVSGNTIYF.